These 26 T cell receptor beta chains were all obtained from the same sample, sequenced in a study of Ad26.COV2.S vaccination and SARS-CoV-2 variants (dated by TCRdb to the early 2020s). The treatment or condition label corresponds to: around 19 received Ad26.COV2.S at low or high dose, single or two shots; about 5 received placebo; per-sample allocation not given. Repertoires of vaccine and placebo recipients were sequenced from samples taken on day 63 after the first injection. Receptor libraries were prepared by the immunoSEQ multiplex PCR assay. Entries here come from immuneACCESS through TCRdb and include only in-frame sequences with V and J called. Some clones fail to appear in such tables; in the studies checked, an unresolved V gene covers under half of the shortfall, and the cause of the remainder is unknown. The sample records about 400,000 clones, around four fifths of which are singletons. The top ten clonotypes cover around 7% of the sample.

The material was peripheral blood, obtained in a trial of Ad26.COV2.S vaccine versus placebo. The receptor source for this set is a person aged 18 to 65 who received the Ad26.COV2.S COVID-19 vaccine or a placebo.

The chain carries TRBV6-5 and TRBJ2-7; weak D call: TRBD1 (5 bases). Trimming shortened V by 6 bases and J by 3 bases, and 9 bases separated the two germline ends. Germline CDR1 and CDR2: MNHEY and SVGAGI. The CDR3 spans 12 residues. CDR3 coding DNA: TGTGCCAGCAGGATGACAGACTACGAGCAGTACTTC. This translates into CASRMTDYEQYF.

The CDR3 protein is CARSLGHTSGQTNEQFF. The CDR3 bases are TGTGCCAGAAGCTTGGGTCATACTAGCGGCCAGACTAATGAGCAGTTCTTC. This chain joins TRBV5-3 and TRBJ2-1, with 8 bases lining up with TRBD2. TRBV5-3 is reported as an ORF; its role is uncertain. The CDR3 is made up of 17 amino acids. After removal of 0 bases from V and 7 bases from J, the junction contained 12 bases not matched to a gene.

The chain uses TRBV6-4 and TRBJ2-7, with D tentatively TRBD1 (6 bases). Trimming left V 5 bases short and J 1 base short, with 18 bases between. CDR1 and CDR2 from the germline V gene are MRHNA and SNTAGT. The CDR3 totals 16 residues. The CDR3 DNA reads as TGTGCCAGCAGTCATAAAATCCGGGACATTTCCTACGAGCAGTACTTC. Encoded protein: CASSHKIRDISYEQYF.

CDR3 region: CASSVKGLRGYTF. The CDR3 bases are TGTGCCAGCAGCGTTAAGGGTTTGCGGGGCTACACCTTC. The chain is built from TRBV7-2 and TRBJ1-2; the D is unclear. Germline-derived CDR1 and CDR2 are SGHTA and FQGNSA. V was cut by 5 bases and J by 8 bases, with 15 bases left in between. The CDR3 runs 13 residues. Full variable domain (rest looked up from reference TRBV7-2 and TRBJ1-2): GAGVSQSPSNKVTEKGKDVELRCDPISGHTALYWYRQSLGQGLEFLIYFQGNSAPDKSGLPSDRFSAERTGGSVSTLTIQRTQQEDSAVYLCASSVKGLRGYTFGSGTRLTVV.

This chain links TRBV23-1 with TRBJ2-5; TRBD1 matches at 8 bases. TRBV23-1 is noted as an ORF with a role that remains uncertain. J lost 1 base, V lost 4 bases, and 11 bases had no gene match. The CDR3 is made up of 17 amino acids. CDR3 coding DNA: TGCGCCAGCAGTCGCAAGTACACGGGACAGGTCCAAGAGACCCAGTACTTC. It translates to CASSRKYTGQVQETQYF.

The CDR3 spells CASSRTSGRGQVGELFF. CDR3 nucleotides: TGTGCCAGCAGCCGAACTAGCGGGAGAGGTCAGGTCGGGGAGCTGTTTTTT. The rearrangement joins TRBV11-2 to TRBJ2-2, with TRBD2 identical over 11 bases. Germline values: CDR1 SGHAT, CDR2 FQNNGV. J was trimmed by 7 bases and V by 5 bases; bases with no gene match: 12. The CDR3 is made up of 17 amino acids.

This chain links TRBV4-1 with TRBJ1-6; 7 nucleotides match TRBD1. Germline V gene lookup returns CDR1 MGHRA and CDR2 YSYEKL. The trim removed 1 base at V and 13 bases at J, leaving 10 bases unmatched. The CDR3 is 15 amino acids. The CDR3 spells CASSQGQGGRLPLHF. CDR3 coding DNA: TGCGCCAGCAGCCAAGGACAGGGAGGGCGCTTGCCCCTCCACTTT.

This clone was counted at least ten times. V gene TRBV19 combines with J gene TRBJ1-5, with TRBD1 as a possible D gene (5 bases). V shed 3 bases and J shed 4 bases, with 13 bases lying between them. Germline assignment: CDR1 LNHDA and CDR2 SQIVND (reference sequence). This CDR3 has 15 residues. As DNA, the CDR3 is TGTGCCAGTAGTATTAGAGGCAGGGTAAATCAGCCCCAGCATTTT. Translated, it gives CASSIRGRVNQPQHF.

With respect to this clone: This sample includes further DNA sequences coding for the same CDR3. The CDR3 DNA sequence: TGTGCCAGCTCACCAGGTTCCTACGAGCAGTACTTC. It codes for CASSPGSYEQYF. The chain employs TRBV18 and TRBJ2-7; D is unclear. Germline CDR1 reads KGHSH; CDR2 reads LQKENI. The CDR3 covers 12 residues. The V end lost 2 bases, the J end lost 1 base, and 3 bases lay between the germline ends.

The CDR3 DNA follows: TGTGCCAGCAGCTTAGAACCGGGACAGGGAAGATATGGCTACACCTTC. Amino acid sequence: CASSLEPGQGRYGYTF. The chain joins TRBV11-3 to TRBJ1-2, with 9 nucleotides matching TRBD1. This CDR3 spans 16 amino acids. The germline CDR1 and CDR2 sequences are SGHNT and YENEEA. V was pared by 0 bases and J by 5 bases, with 7 bases of the junction left unmatched.

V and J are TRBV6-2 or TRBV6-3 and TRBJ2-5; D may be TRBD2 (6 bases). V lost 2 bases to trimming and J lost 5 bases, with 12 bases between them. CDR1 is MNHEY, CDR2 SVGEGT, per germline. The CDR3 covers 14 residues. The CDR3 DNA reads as TGTGCCAGCAGTTACGGGGGGTCTCGGGAGACCCAGTACTTC. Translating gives CASSYGGSRETQYF.

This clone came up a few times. CDR3 sequence: CASSQDGLTVYQETQYF. The CDR3 DNA reads TGCGCCAGCAGCCAAGATGGACTGACGGTGTACCAAGAGACCCAGTACTTC. This sequence joins TRBV4-1 and TRBJ2-5; TRBD2 might be the D (5 bases). The CDR3 consists of 17 residues. V gave up 0 bases and J gave up 0 bases, with 14 bases separating them. CDR1 and CDR2 (germline): MGHRA, YSYEKL.

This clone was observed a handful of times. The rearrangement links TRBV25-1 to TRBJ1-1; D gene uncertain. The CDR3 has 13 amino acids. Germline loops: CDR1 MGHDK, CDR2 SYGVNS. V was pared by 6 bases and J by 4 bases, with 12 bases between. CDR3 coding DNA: TGTGCCAGCAGACAAACACTTATCACTGAAGCTTTCTTT. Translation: CASRQTLITEAFF.

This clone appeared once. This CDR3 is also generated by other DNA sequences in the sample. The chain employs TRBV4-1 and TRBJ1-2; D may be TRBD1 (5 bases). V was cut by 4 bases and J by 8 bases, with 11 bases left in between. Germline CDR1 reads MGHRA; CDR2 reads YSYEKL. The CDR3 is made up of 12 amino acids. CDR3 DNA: TGCGCCAGCAGCCCCGGGGGTGGGGGCTACACCTTC. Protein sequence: CASSPGGGGYTF.

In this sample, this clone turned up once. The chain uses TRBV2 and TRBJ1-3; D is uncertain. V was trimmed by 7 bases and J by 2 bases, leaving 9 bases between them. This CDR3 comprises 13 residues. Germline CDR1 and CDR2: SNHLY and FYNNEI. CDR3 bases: TGTGCCAGCACCCTACTCCCTGGAAACACCATATATTTT. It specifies CASTLLPGNTIYF.

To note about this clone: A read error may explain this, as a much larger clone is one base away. The CDR3 loop is CASSLQGNTEAFF. The CDR3 DNA follows: TGTGCCAGCAGCTTACAGGGGAACACTGAAGCTTTCTTT. This sequence joins TRBV7-2 and TRBJ1-1; weak D call: TRBD1 (5 bases). Germline-derived CDR1 and CDR2 are SGHTA and FQGNSA. V was clipped by 2 bases and J by 1 base, with 5 bases between them. The CDR3 loop spans 13 amino acids.

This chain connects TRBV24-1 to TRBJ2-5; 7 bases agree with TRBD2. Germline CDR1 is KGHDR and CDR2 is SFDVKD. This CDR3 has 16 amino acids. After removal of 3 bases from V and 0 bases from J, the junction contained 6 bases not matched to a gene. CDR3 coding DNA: TGTGCCACCAGTGATGCCGGGACTACTAACCAAGAGACCCAGTACTTC. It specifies CATSDAGTTNQETQYF.

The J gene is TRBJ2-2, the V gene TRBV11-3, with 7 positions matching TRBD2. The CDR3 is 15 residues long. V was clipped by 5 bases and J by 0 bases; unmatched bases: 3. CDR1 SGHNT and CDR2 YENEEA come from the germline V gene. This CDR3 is CASSPSGTNTGELFF. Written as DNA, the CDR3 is TGTGCCAGCAGCCCTAGCGGCACGAACACCGGGGAGCTGTTTTTT.

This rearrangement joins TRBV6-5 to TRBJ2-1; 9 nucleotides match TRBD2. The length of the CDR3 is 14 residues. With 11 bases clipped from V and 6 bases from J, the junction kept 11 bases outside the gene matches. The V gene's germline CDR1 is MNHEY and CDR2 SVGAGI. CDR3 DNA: TGTGCCGCTCCTATGGGACTAGCTTCCAATGAGCAGTTCTTC. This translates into CAAPMGLASNEQFF.

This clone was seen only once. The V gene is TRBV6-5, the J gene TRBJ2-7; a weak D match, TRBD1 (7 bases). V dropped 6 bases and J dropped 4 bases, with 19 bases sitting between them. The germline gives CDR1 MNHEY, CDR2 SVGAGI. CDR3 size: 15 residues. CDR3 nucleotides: TGTGCCAGCAGGGAGGGGACAGCTTCCTATTACGAGCAGTACTTC. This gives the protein CASREGTASYYEQYF.

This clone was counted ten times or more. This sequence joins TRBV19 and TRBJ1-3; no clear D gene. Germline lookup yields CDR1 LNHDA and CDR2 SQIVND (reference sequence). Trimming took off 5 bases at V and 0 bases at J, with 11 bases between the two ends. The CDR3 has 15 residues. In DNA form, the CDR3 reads TGTGCCAGTAGTGCCCAATCGCTCTCTGGAAACACCATATATTTT. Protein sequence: CASSAQSLSGNTIYF.

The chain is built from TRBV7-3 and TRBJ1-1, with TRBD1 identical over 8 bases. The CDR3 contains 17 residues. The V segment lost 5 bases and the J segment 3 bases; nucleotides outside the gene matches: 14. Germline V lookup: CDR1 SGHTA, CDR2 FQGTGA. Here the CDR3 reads CASSEQHSGGRYTEAFF. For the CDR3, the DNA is TGTGCCAGCAGCGAGCAGCACTCAGGGGGCCGGTACACTGAAGCTTTCTTT.

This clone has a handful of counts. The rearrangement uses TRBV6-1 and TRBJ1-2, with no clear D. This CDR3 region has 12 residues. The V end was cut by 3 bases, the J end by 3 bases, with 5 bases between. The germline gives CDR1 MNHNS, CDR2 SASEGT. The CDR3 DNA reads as TGTGCCAGCAGTGAGAAGTACTATGGCTACACCTTC. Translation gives CASSEKYYGYTF.

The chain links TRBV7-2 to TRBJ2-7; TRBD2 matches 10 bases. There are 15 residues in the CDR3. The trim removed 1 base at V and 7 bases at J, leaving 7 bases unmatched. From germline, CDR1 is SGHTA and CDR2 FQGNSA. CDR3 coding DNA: TGTGCCAGCAGCTTAGGGTATCTAGCGGGAGTTGAGCAGTACTTC. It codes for CASSLGYLAGVEQYF.

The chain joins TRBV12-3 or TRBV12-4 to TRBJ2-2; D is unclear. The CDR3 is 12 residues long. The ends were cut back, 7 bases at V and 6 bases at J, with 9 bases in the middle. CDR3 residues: CASTSFPGELFF. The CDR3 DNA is TGTGCCAGCACTTCCTTTCCCGGGGAGCTGTTTTTT.

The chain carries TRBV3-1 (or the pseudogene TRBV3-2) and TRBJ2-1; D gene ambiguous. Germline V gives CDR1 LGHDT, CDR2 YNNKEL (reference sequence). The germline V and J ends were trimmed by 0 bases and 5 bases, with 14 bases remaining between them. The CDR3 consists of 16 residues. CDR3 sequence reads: CASSQESIFLDNEQFF. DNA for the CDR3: TGTGCCAGCAGCCAAGAATCCATTTTCCTGGACAATGAGCAGTTCTTC.